This T cell receptor (beta chain) originates from a study of early T cells in non-severe SARS-CoV-2 infection. Notes on the study in general: CD4 and private specificities were missed by VDJdb matching, which favored anti-spike CD8 responses.

This clonotype was counted ten times or more. Its matching antigen is unknown. Each single cDNA molecule received a unique molecular identifier. TCRdb itself ran the 5' RACE reads through MiXCR, one entry per CDR3 protein. The table has about 50,000 distinct CDR3 sequences, around 9.6% seen once. This CDR3 is built from 13 residues. Trimming cost V 0 bases and J 7 bases, with 10 bases left between them. The V gene's germline CDR1 is DFQATT and CDR2 SNEGSKA (reference sequence). This clonotype was sampled from an adult who was a healthcare worker with PCR-confirmed SARS-CoV-2 infection or an uninfected control (not recorded which). The rearrangement uses TRBV20-1 and TRBJ1-5; D unresolved. Here the sequenced sample was whole blood, taken at baseline. CDR3 nucleotide sequence: TGCAGTGCTAGAGATACTGTTAACCAGCCCCAGCATTTT. Amino acids: CSARDTVNQPQHF.